The rows below give T cell receptor beta chains drawn from one sample of a study of shared clonotypes between healthy human individuals. Only in-frame clones appear in the TCRdb table, and some are missing; sequencing was by immunoSEQ multiplex PCR. The repertoire holds 2 million to 2.5 million clones, with approximately 93% as singletons. Sequencing was carried out using naive CD4+ T cells from PBMCs. These receptors came from a young man in good health. Some clones in this sample may be carry-over from other donors' samples. The CDR3 runs from the conserved cysteine through the conserved F or W. A D gene is named only where the DNA matches it firmly. Clone size is not always given. Where it is, it says once, few, many or a class for expanded clones.

cdr3_aa cdr3_nt j_call cdr3_length d_call v_call clone_size
CASSQDDKLKNIQYF TGCGCCAGCAGCCAAGACGACAAGCTGAAAAACATTCAGTACTTC TRBJ2-4 15 . TRBV4-3 .
CASRWGPFDQPQHF TGTGCCAGTAGGTGGGGCCCTTTTGATCAGCCCCAGCATTTT TRBJ1-5 14 . TRBV19 .
CAWSVRGVLLREQFF TGTGCCTGGAGTGTACGCGGGGTTCTACTGCGCGAGCAGTTCTTC TRBJ2-1 15 . TRBV30 .
CASRGQGTGNTIYF TGTGCCAGCAGGGGACAGGGAACTGGAAACACCATATATTTT TRBJ1-3 14 TRBD1 TRBV6-1 few
CASRIPGQGYNEQFF TGTGCCAGTAGAATCCCGGGACAGGGGTACAATGAGCAGTTCTTC TRBJ2-1 15 TRBD1 TRBV19 once
CASTDRGASGNTIYF TGTGCCAGTACTGATAGGGGAGCGTCTGGAAACACCATATATTTT TRBJ1-3 15 . TRBV19 .
CASSFSPSGQGYTGELFF TGTGCCAGCAGCTTTTCACCGTCTGGACAGGGGTACACCGGGGAGCTGTTTTTT TRBJ2-2 18 TRBD1 TRBV5-6 .
CAWGTGGTEAFF TGTGCCTGGGGGACAGGGGGCACTGAAGCTTTCTTT TRBJ1-1 12 TRBD1 TRBV30 few
CASTSYGPYGYTF TGTGCCAGCACCTCCTACGGACCTTATGGCTACACCTTC TRBJ1-2 13 . TRBV7-9 .
CASGQELYGYTF TGTGCCAGCGGACAGGAACTTTATGGCTACACCTTC TRBJ1-2 12 TRBD1 TRBV5-4 .
CAISGGNYGYTF TGTGCCATCAGTGGCGGTAACTATGGCTACACCTTC TRBJ1-2 12 . TRBV10-3 .
CASSLEGQNQPQHF TGCGCCAGCAGCTTGGAGGGACAGAATCAGCCCCAGCATTTT TRBJ1-5 14 TRBD1 TRBV5-1 few
CASSPGIQGAGYGYTF TGTGCCAGCAGCCCAGGGATACAGGGGGCTGGGTATGGCTACACCTTC TRBJ1-2 16 TRBD1 TRBV25-1 .
CASRQTGTDTEAFF TGTGCCAGCAGACAGACAGGGACGGATACTGAAGCTTTCTTT TRBJ1-1 14 TRBD1 TRBV7-9 .
CASSPTGQETQYF TGTGCCAGCTCACCAACAGGGCAAGAGACCCAGTACTTC TRBJ2-5 13 . TRBV18 .
CASSLHGGQGNEKLFF TGTGCCAGCAGTTTACACGGCGGACAGGGTAATGAAAAACTGTTTTTT TRBJ1-4 16 TRBD1 TRBV6-5 .
CASSSDRTYEQYF TGTGCCAGCAGCTCGGACAGAACCTACGAGCAGTACTTC TRBJ2-7 13 . TRBV6-5 .
CASSLKGLAYNNEQFF TGTGCCAGCAGTTTAAAGGGACTAGCGTATAACAATGAGCAGTTCTTC TRBJ2-1 16 TRBD2 TRBV27 .
CASSSLGTSPQETQYF TGCGCCAGCAGCTCCCTTGGGACTTCTCCTCAAGAGACCCAGTACTTC TRBJ2-5 16 . TRBV5-1 .
CASSPRQGRNGYTF TGTGCCAGCAGTCCTAGACAGGGAAGGAATGGCTACACCTTC TRBJ1-2 14 TRBD1 TRBV27 .
CASSPRTGTGEGYTF TGTGCCAGCAGCCCCCGGACAGGGACGGGGGAGGGCTACACCTTC TRBJ1-2 15 TRBD1 TRBV7-3 .
CASSYYEQYF TGTGCCAGCAGCTACTACGAGCAGTACTTC TRBJ2-7 10 . TRBV7-2 .